What follows are 21 T cell receptor beta chains derived from one specimen sequenced in a study of blood T cell repertoires in COVID-19. Produced via immunoSEQ multiplex PCR; TCRdb's table is partial and in-frame only. The data show more than 65,000 clones, with around 80% seen just once and 7% to 9% held by the top ten. Sample: peripheral blood. The receptors here all came from a human donor in a cohort sampled during active COVID-19.

This clone was detected once. The DNA of the CDR3 is TGTGCCATCAGTGAGTCGATGGGGGGTGGCGATCAGCCCCAGCATTTT. This translates into CAISESMGGGDQPQHF. The chain uses TRBV10-3 and TRBJ1-5, with a possible D match to TRBD1 (5 bases). V was pared by 0 bases and J by 5 bases, with 14 bases between. The CDR3 is 16 residues long. Looked up from germline, CDR1 is ENHRY and CDR2 is SYGVKD.

The chain couples TRBV5-1 to TRBJ2-7; D is perhaps TRBD2 (6 bases). The CDR3 spans 15 residues. Germline CDR1 SGHRS, CDR2 YFSETQ. V was cut by 4 bases and J by 0 bases, with 14 bases left in between. CDR3 nucleotide sequence: TGCGCCAGCAGCCCTGGGGACTCGAGCTCCTACGAGCAGTACTTC. This encodes CASSPGDSSSYEQYF. Variable domain in full (rest from reference TRBV5-1 and TRBJ2-7): KAGVTQTPRYLIKTRGQQVTLSCSPISGHRSVSWYQQTPGQGLQFLFEYFSETQRNKGNFPGRFSGRQFSNSRSEMNVSTLELGDSALYLCASSPGDSSSYEQYFGPGTRLTVT.

The chain is built from TRBV7-9 and TRBJ1-2; possible D gene TRBD1, 5 bases. The CDR3 runs to 13 residues. Germline lookup yields CDR1 SEHNR and CDR2 FQNEAQ (reference sequence). V gave up 3 bases and J gave up 3 bases, with 8 bases separating them. CDR3 coding DNA: TGTGCCAGCAGCTTTATAGGGGACTATGGCTACACCTTC. This sequence encodes CASSFIGDYGYTF. Together with reference TRBV7-9 and TRBJ1-2, the CDR3 gives the full variable domain: DTGVSQNPRHKITKRGQNVTFRCDPISEHNRLYWYRQTLGQGPEFLTYFQNEAQLEKSRLLSDRFSAERPKGSFSTLEIQRTEQGDSAMYLCASSFIGDYGYTFGSGTRLTVV.

A word on this clone: The same CDR3 can be traced to other DNA sequences in this sample. This chain joins TRBV7-8 and TRBJ1-5; TRBD1 might be the D (6 bases). CDR3 length: 13 amino acids. Trimming cost V 5 bases and J 4 bases, with 9 bases left between them. Germline CDR1 is SGHVS and CDR2 is FQNEAQ. The CDR3 bases are TGTGCCAGCAGCCCTGACAGGAATCAGCCCCAGCATTTT. This translates into CASSPDRNQPQHF.

This clone was recorded once. CDR3 protein: CASSLKTSGEELFF. Written as DNA, the CDR3 is TGTGCCAGCAGTTTGAAGACTAGCGGGGAGGAGCTGTTTTTT. The chain is built from TRBV28 and TRBJ2-2, with 11 bases identical to TRBD2. Trimming at V came to 3 bases and at J to 10 bases, leaving 4 bases not matched to a gene. The CDR3 is 14 amino acids. Germline V lookup: CDR1 MDHEN, CDR2 SYDVKM.

This chain joins TRBV3-1 (or the pseudogene TRBV3-2) and TRBJ2-7; 7 bases fit TRBD2. V lost 3 bases, J lost 2 bases, and 7 bases stayed unmatched. The CDR3 totals 15 residues. Germline V CDR1 and CDR2: LGHDT, YNNKEL (reference sequence). The CDR3, as DNA: TGTGCCAGCAGCCAGGAAAGCCGGGGGGCCTACGAGCAGTACTTC. Its protein product is CASSQESRGAYEQYF.

The chain couples TRBV4-1 to TRBJ2-5; TRBD1 matches at 9 bases. Germline CDR1 is MGHRA and CDR2 is YSYEKL. Trimming took 5 bases from V and 5 from J; bases not matched to a gene: 12. The CDR3 extends over 16 amino acids. In DNA, the CDR3 is TGCGCCAGCAGCGCCGCCGGGGGACAGGGTCGGGAGACCCAGTACTTC. This codes for CASSAAGGQGRETQYF.

CDR3 residues: CASSLGGQGESLHF. The DNA of the CDR3 is TGCGCCAGCAGCTTGGGGGGACAGGGAGAATCCCTCCACTTT. The genes are TRBV5-1 and TRBJ1-6; 9 nucleotides match TRBD1. Unmatched junction bases numbered 6, after V lost 0 bases and J lost 14 bases. Germline CDR1 is SGHRS and CDR2 is YFSETQ. This CDR3 spans 14 amino acids.

This sequence joins TRBV5-4 and TRBJ1-1; 8 bases are a match to TRBD1. Germline V lookup: CDR1 SGHNT, CDR2 YYREEE (reference sequence). The CDR3 runs to 12 residues. V lost 10 bases and J lost 3; bases outside the gene matches: 5. In DNA form, the CDR3 reads TGTGCCGGCCAGGGGGCTGACACTGAAGCTTTCTTT. Its translation: CAGQGADTEAFF.

V usage is TRBV6-5 and J usage is TRBJ1-1; TRBD1 is a possible D gene (6 bases). This CDR3 spans 14 amino acids. Germline lookup yields CDR1 MNHEY and CDR2 SVGAGI. V dropped 6 bases and J dropped 7 bases, with 18 bases sitting between them. The CDR3 loop is CASSLGGGSGEAFF. Here the CDR3 DNA reads TGTGCCAGCAGCCTAGGGGGGGGGTCCGGTGAAGCTTTCTTT.

This chain links TRBV6-6 with TRBJ1-5, with TRBD1 matching over 7 bases. CDR3 length equals 14 residues. Germline V lookup: CDR1 MNHNY, CDR2 SVGAGI (reference sequence). The ends lost 6 bases at V and 4 bases at J; junction bases unmatched: 6. The CDR3 nucleotides are TGTGCCAGCAGAGACAGGGTCGGTAATCAGCCCCAGCATTTT. Translating gives CASRDRVGNQPQHF.

V is TRBV11-2 and J is TRBJ2-1; 10 nucleotides agree with TRBD1. CDR1 and CDR2 (germline): SGHAT, FQNNGV. Losses at the gene ends were 5 bases for V and 6 bases for J; bases not matched to a gene: 7. The CDR3 sequence is 15 residues long. The CDR3 region is CASSLGQGEGNEQFF. CDR3 bases: TGTGCCAGCAGCCTCGGACAGGGGGAAGGCAATGAGCAGTTCTTC.

The V call is TRBV6-5, the J call TRBJ1-2; 7 bases align to TRBD1. The CDR3 has 12 amino acids. Trimming at V came to 5 bases and at J to 4 bases, leaving 1 base not matched to a gene. Germline values: CDR1 MNHEY, CDR2 SVGAGI. The CDR3 DNA follows: TGTGCCAGCAGTCCAGGGGGCTATGGCTACACCTTC. As protein: CASSPGGYGYTF.

The genes are TRBV4-1 and TRBJ1-5; the match to TRBD1 covers 7 bases. V gave up 5 bases and J gave up 2 bases; unmatched junction bases: 9. The germline V gene encodes CDR1 MGHRA and CDR2 YSYEKL. This CDR3 comprises 16 residues. Here the CDR3 DNA reads TGCGCCAGCAGCAAAGGGGGCGCCTTTGGCAATCAGCCCCAGCATTTT. It specifies CASSKGGAFGNQPQHF.

The chain uses TRBV5-1 and TRBJ2-3; 8 positions match TRBD1. Germline V gives CDR1 SGHRS, CDR2 YFSETQ. Losses at the gene ends were 0 bases for V and 0 bases for J; bases not matched to a gene: 0. CDR3 length equals 15 residues. The CDR3 coding sequence is TGCGCCAGCAGCTTGGGGGACAGGAGCACAGATACGCAGTATTTT. Its protein is CASSLGDRSTDTQYF.

There are a few counts of this clone. The chain carries TRBV7-3 and TRBJ1-2; TRBD1 might be the D (6 bases). This CDR3 spans 14 amino acids. Germline CDR1 SGHTA, CDR2 FQGTGA. Trimming left V 7 bases short and J 6 bases short, with 18 bases between. CDR3 bases: TGTGCCAGCAACCCAGCCGGGGGGCTGGATGGCTACACCTTC. Protein sequence: CASNPAGGLDGYTF. The whole variable domain, remainder taken from reference TRBV7-3 and TRBJ1-2, is GAGVSQTPSNKVTEKGKYVELRCDPISGHTALYWYRQSLGQGPEFLIYFQGTGAADDSGLPNDRFFAVRPEGSVSTLKIQRTERGDSAVYLCASNPAGGLDGYTFGSGTRLTVV.

The rearrangement joins TRBV6-1 to TRBJ2-3; D unclear. V lost 2 bases to trimming and J lost 3 bases, with 6 bases between them. Per germline, CDR1 MNHNS and CDR2 SASEGT. The CDR3 has 13 amino acids. The CDR3 protein is CASSELETDTQYF. CDR3 nucleotide sequence: TGTGCCAGCAGTGAATTAGAGACAGATACGCAGTATTTT.

The J gene is TRBJ2-1, the V gene TRBV20-1; 9 nucleotides match TRBD1. The CDR3 has 11 amino acids. Looked up from germline, CDR1 is DFQATT and CDR2 is SNEGSKA (reference sequence). Trimming removed 6 bases from V and 15 bases from J; junction bases left unmatched: 9. CDR3 sequence: CSATTGTGLFF. DNA for the CDR3: TGCAGTGCGACCACCGGGACAGGGTTGTTCTTC.

V and J are TRBV2 and TRBJ1-2; 7 nucleotides align to TRBD1. V lost 6 bases to trimming and J lost 0 bases; unmatched junction nucleotides: 19. The CDR3 consists of 19 residues. Germline V gene sequence: CDR1 SNHLY, CDR2 FYNNEI. In DNA, the CDR3 is TGTGCCAGCAGGCTCGGTCAGACGAGCAGGGGGTCGACTAACTATGGCTACACCTTC. Translation gives CASRLGQTSRGSTNYGYTF. The full variable domain, in which reference TRBV2 and TRBJ1-2 provide the parts outside the CDR3, is EPEVTQTPSHQVTQMGQEVILRCVPISNHLYFYWYRQILGQKVEFLVSFYNNEISEKSEIFDDQFSVERPDGSNFTLKIRSTKLEDSAMYFCASRLGQTSRGSTNYGYTFGSGTRLTVV.

The chain carries TRBV6-6 and TRBJ2-3, with TRBD1 matching over 8 bases. The germline V gene has CDR1 MNHNY and CDR2 SVGAGI (reference sequence). V gave up 1 base and J gave up 0 bases; unmatched junction bases: 3. The CDR3 extends over 16 amino acids. This CDR3 is CASSYFGQGSTDTQYF. The CDR3 region has the DNA TGTGCCAGCAGTTACTTCGGACAGGGCAGCACAGATACGCAGTATTTT.

This chain connects TRBV19 to TRBJ2-7, with TRBD2 as a possible D gene (7 bases). Per the germline V gene, CDR1 is LNHDA and CDR2 is SQIVND (reference sequence). The CDR3 consists of 17 residues. V lost 1 base and J 3 bases, leaving 19 bases between the germline ends. Here the CDR3 reads CASSIGGGERGRYEQYF. The CDR3 nucleotides are TGTGCCAGTAGTATAGGCGGGGGCGAGCGGGGCCGCTACGAGCAGTACTTC.